This is a list of T cell receptor beta chains from one sample in a study of T cell repertoires in cytomegalovirus infection. TCRdb called the reads again in MiXCR, with one record for every CDR3 protein. Of around 280,000 distinct CDR3 sequences in the sample, roughly 9.3% are singletons; the top ten hold approximately 2.4%. What was sequenced was PBMCs. These receptor sequences come from a human donor in good health (CMV status not recorded). Some clones in this sample may be carry-over from other donors' samples. Each CDR3 is given with its conserved first and last residue. The D gene is left open where the match is weak. Where a row states a size, it is once, few, many or the class of an expanded clone; other rows omit it.

many | TRBJ1-2 | TRBV7-8 | TRBD1 | CASSLDRTGDGYTF | TGTGCCAGCAGCTTAGACCGGACAGGTGATGGCTACACCTTC
many | TRBJ2-4 | TRBV28 | NA | CASSPTPGLAKNIQYF | TGTGCCAGCAGTCCTACGCCGGGACTAGCCAAAAACATTCAGTACTTC
many | TRBJ2-6 | TRBV7-8 | NA | CASSQRGFSSGANVLTF | TGTGCCAGCAGCCAAAGGGGCTTCAGCTCTGGGGCCAACGTCCTGACTTTC
few | TRBJ2-1 | TRBV7-3 | NA | CASSLFGGHGNEQFF | TGTGCCAGCAGCTTATTCGGGGGGCATGGTAATGAGCAGTTCTTC
many | TRBJ1-2 | TRBV6-2/TRBV6-3 | NA | CASSYSEISYGYTF | TGTGCCAGCAGTTACTCAGAGATCTCCTATGGCTACACCTTC
NA | TRBJ2-5 | TRBV12-5 | TRBD1 | CASGLWTGPGETQYF | TGTGCTAGTGGCCTCTGGACAGGGCCGGGAGAGACCCAGTACTTC
NA | TRBJ2-4 | TRBV25-1 | TRBD2 | CASSSTSGSSFQYF | TGTGCCAGCAGTTCTACTAGCGGGTCTTCCTTTCAGTACTTC
many | TRBJ2-3 | TRBV3-1 | NA | CASSQAGSTDTQYF | TGTGCCAGCAGCCAGGCGGGGAGCACAGATACGCAGTATTTT
many | TRBJ1-1 | TRBV28 | NA | CASSLRGLNTEAFF | TGTGCCAGCAGTTTACGGGGTTTGAACACTGAAGCTTTCTTT
NA | TRBJ1-2 | TRBV15 | TRBD1 | CATRGPGGQGYTF | TGTGCCACCAGGGGCCCAGGGGGGCAGGGCTACACCTTC
many | TRBJ2-7 | TRBV7-9 | TRBD1 | CASSLMATGGGEQYF | TGTGCCAGCAGCTTAATGGCGACAGGGGGCGGCGAGCAGTACTTC
many | TRBJ1-5 | TRBV7-2 | NA | CASSPDFSNQPQHF | TGTGCCAGCAGCCCGGACTTTAGCAATCAGCCCCAGCATTTT
many | TRBJ2-4 | TRBV12-3/TRBV12-4 | TRBD1 | CASSLPQGPRYF | TGTGCCAGCAGTCTACCACAGGGGCCGAGGTACTTC
NA | TRBJ2-6 | TRBV6-5 | NA | CASSMGVPSGANVLTF | TGTGCCAGCAGCATGGGAGTCCCCTCTGGGGCCAACGTCCTGACTTTC
many | TRBJ1-3 | TRBV6-6 | TRBD1 | CASSRPGQAGNTIYF | TGTGCCAGCAGCCGCCCGGGACAGGCTGGAAACACCATATATTTT
many | TRBJ2-5 | TRBV7-2 | TRBD2 | CASSGISGGRRETQYF | TGTGCCAGCAGCGGTATTAGCGGGGGTAGACGAGAGACCCAGTACTTC
many | TRBJ2-5 | TRBV20-1 | NA | CSASGGLSETQYF | TGCAGTGCTAGCGGTGGCCTGTCCGAGACCCAGTACTTC
many | TRBJ1-2 | TRBV20-1 | NA | CSARDGGNNF | TGCAGTGCTAGAGACGGCGGAAACAACTTC
NA | TRBJ1-6 | TRBV6-1 | TRBD1 | CASSDRGPYSPLHF | TGTGCCAGCAGTGACAGGGGGCCTTATTCACCCCTCCACTTT
many | TRBJ2-1 | TRBV12-3/TRBV12-4 | TRBD1 | CASRAGGPYNEQFF | TGTGCCAGCAGGGCAGGGGGACCGTACAATGAGCAGTTCTTC
many | TRBJ2-1 | TRBV20-1 | TRBD2 | CSGSDGGAHEQFF | TGCAGTGGCTCCGACGGGGGGGCCCATGAGCAGTTCTTC
few | TRBJ2-7 | TRBV6-6 | TRBD1 | CASSGTAYEQYF | TGTGCCAGCAGTGGGACAGCCTACGAGCAGTACTTC
NA | TRBJ2-3 | TRBV14 | NA | CASSYAGGGDTQYF | TGTGCCAGCAGCTACGCAGGAGGGGGAGATACGCAGTATTTT
NA | TRBJ1-1 | TRBV29-1 | TRBD1 | CSVLDRATEAFF | TGCAGCGTTCTTGACAGGGCTACTGAAGCTTTCTTT
NA | TRBJ1-6 | TRBV15 | TRBD1 | CATSATGGAPLHF | TGTGCCACCAGCGCAACAGGGGGGGCACCCCTCCACTTT
few | TRBJ2-6 | TRBV28 | TRBD2 | CASSLSGGPSGANVLTF | TGTGCCAGCAGTTTAAGCGGGGGCCCCTCTGGGGCCAACGTCCTGACTTTC
NA | TRBJ2-1 | TRBV6-2/TRBV6-3 | TRBD2 | CASSYGTRDNEQFF | TGTGCCAGCAGTTACGGGACTAGAGACAATGAGCAGTTCTTC
many | TRBJ1-3 | TRBV7-2 | NA | CASSFRDSNSGNTIYF | TGTGCCAGCAGCTTCCGGGACTCCAACTCTGGAAACACCATATATTTT
many | TRBJ1-5 | TRBV29-1 | NA | CSVQSGQNQPQHF | TGCAGCGTTCAGAGCGGACAAAATCAGCCCCAGCATTTT
many | TRBJ2-5 | TRBV19 | TRBD1 | CASSGTGAETQYF | TGTGCCAGTAGTGGAACAGGGGCAGAGACCCAGTACTTC
many | TRBJ2-1 | TRBV6-2/TRBV6-3 | TRBD1 | CASSYRSAGQAAFVSRVDEQFF | TGTGCCAGCAGTTACAGGTCTGCGGGACAGGCGGCGTTTGTCAGTCGAGTGGATGAGCAGTTCTTC